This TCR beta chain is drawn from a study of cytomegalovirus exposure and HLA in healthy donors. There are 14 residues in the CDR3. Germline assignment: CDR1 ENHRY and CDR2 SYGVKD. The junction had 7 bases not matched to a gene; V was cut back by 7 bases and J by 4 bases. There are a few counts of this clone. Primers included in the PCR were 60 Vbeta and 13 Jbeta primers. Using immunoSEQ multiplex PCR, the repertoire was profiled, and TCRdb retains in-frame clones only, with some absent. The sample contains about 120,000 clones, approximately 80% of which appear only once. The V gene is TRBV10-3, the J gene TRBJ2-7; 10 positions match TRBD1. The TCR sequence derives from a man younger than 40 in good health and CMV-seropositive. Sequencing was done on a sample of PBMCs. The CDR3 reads CAITRDRGRYEQYF. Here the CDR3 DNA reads TGTGCCATCACAAGAGACAGGGGGCGATACGAGCAGTACTTC.